The source of this TCR beta chain is a study of a mutant IDH1 vaccine in newly diagnosed glioma. In this sample, this clone turned up once. Its specificity is not known. Time point noted: week 47, end of study. Mutant IDH1 20-mer peptide, at 300 ug, made up each vaccine dose, with topical imiquimod. Using immunoSEQ multiplex PCR, the repertoire was profiled, and TCRdb retains in-frame clones only, with some absent. The sample shows approximately 60,000 clones, around 83% of them seen only once. The sample in question was PBMCs, obtained from a glioma patient whose treatment included an IDH1 peptide vaccine. This TCR derives from a woman in her forties or fifties with glioma.

The CDR3 loop reads CASSPRVRNNSPLHF. The DNA of the CDR3 is TGTGCCAGCAGCCCTCGAGTTAGGAATAATTCACCCCTCCACTTT. This chain uses TRBV11-3 with TRBJ1-6; no definite D call. From germline, CDR1 is SGHNT and CDR2 YENEEA. This CDR3 is 15 amino acids long. V lost 5 bases and J 5 bases, leaving 13 bases between the germline ends.